The rows below give T cell receptor beta chains drawn from one sample of a study of human thymus T cells. Clones were read by immunoSEQ multiplex PCR, and TCRdb kept only the in-frame ones, dropping some. The data contain tens of thousands of clones, over 85% of them singletons. The sequencing input was thymus tissue. These receptor sequences come from a girl in the first two years of life with a congenital heart defect but otherwise immunologically healthy. The CDR3 runs from the conserved cysteine through the conserved F or W. D genes are given only for firm matches.

D gene	V gene	CDR3 length	CDR3 protein
NA	TRBV11-2	16	CASSLDRGHSYNEQFF
NA	TRBV7-2	18	CASSLASRGQAVQETQYF
NA	TRBV4-1	16	CASSQDRRSGLYGYTF
NA	TRBV7-3	16	CASSSTRALKNTEAFF
TRBD1	TRBV7-3	17	CASSHGTGLAGANVLTF
TRBD2	TRBV15	17	CATSRATAGGVGDTQYF
TRBD1	TRBV29-1	14	CSLLRDRGEETQYF
NA	TRBV5-6	16	CASRGEWVTSEHEQFF
TRBD1	TRBV7-2	16	CASSFWTGTANTEAFF
TRBD2	TRBV10-1	16	CASSDLRTSGAYEQYF